This is a list of T cell receptor beta chains from one sample in a study of T cells in tumors after PD-1 blockade. Here immunoSEQ multiplex PCR was the method, and the copy in TCRdb shows in-frame clones only, minus some. Of about 3,900 clones in the sample, approximately 67% were seen once. Here the sequenced sample was tumor tissue, taken before anti-PD-1 treatment. Source of these receptors: a human donor with basal cell carcinoma. Both conserved end residues are part of each CDR3. A D gene is named only where the DNA matches it firmly. Clone size is stated in some rows and not others, as once, few, many or a class when expanded.

v_call	clone_size	d_call	j_call	cdr3_nt	cdr3_aa
TRBV24-1	.	TRBD2	TRBJ2-3	TGTGCCACCAGTGAGCGGACTAGCGGGAGGGCAGATACGCAGTATTTT	CATSERTSGRADTQYF
TRBV30	.	.	TRBJ1-1	TGTGCCTGGAGAGGTGAGGGACTCGCGGCCACTGAAGCTTTCTTT	CAWRGEGLAATEAFF
TRBV7-6	.	TRBD2	TRBJ2-1	TGTGCCAGCAGCTTATTGGGAGGGAGGTCCTACAATGAGCAGTTCTTC	CASSLLGGRSYNEQFF
TRBV5-1	once	TRBD2	TRBJ2-1	TGCGCCAGCAGCTTGGGGGCCGGTAGCGGGAGCTACAATGAGCAGTTCTTC	CASSLGAGSGSYNEQFF
TRBV28	.	.	TRBJ2-7	TGTGCCAGCAGTTTGTCCACAGGGATTAGCTCCTACGAGCAGTACTTC	CASSLSTGISSYEQYF
TRBV11-3	.	.	TRBJ2-2	TGTGCCAGCAGCTTAGCCGGAGCCGGGGAGCTGTTTTTT	CASSLAGAGELFF
TRBV5-1	.	.	TRBJ2-2	TGCGCCAGCAGCTCCACCGGGGGGCATGGGGAGCTGTTTTTT	CASSSTGGHGELFF
TRBV11-3	.	.	TRBJ2-2	TGTGCCAGCAGCTTGTACGGAGGGGCGAACACCGGGGAGCTGTTTTTT	CASSLYGGANTGELFF
TRBV6-5	.	.	TRBJ2-7	TGTGCCAGCAGTCCCGGTGGGTTCTCCTACGAGCAGTACTTC	CASSPGGFSYEQYF
TRBV7-6	.	.	TRBJ2-4	TGTGCCAGCAGCTTTGGGGGGGGCCAAAACATTCAGTACTTC	CASSFGGGQNIQYF
TRBV28	.	.	TRBJ2-5	TGTGCCAGCAGTTTGGGGAGAGGAGGCAGGGGACAAGAGACCCAGTACTTC	CASSLGRGGRGQETQYF
TRBV14	.	TRBD1	TRBJ2-3	TGTGCCAGCAGCCAACCGACAGGGGGCACAGATACGCAGTATTTT	CASSQPTGGTDTQYF
TRBV6-6	.	.	TRBJ2-3	TGTGCCAGCAGTTACTCAGAGGATACGCAGTATTTT	CASSYSEDTQYF
TRBV3-1/TRBV3-2	once	TRBD2	TRBJ2-3	TGTGCCAGCACCCGGACGGGGGGACCAGATACGCAGTATTTT	CASTRTGGPDTQYF
TRBV2	once	TRBD1	TRBJ1-4	TGTGCCAGCAGTGCCGGGACAGGGGATGAAAAACTGTTTTTT	CASSAGTGDEKLFF
TRBV11-1	.	.	TRBJ2-5	TGTGCCAGCAGTTCCGACACGCAAGAGACCCAGTACTTC	CASSSDTQETQYF
TRBV27	.	TRBD1	TRBJ2-7	TGTGCCAGCAGTTTATCGGCGACAGGGTCCTACGAGCAGTACTTC	CASSLSATGSYEQYF
TRBV11-3	few	TRBD1	TRBJ2-1	TGTGCCAGCAGCCCAGGGGACAGGGTGAAGCGAGATGAGCAGTTCTTC	CASSPGDRVKRDEQFF
TRBV18	.	.	TRBJ2-3	TGTGCCAGCGCCGACTCGGCCGATACGCAGTATTTT	CASADSADTQYF
TRBV10-3	once	.	TRBJ1-2	TGTGCCATCACCGTAGAACTCGCCTATGGCTACACCTTC	CAITVELAYGYTF
TRBV4-2	.	.	TRBJ2-3	TGTGCCAGCAGCCAAGATGTGGGGGCCGGAGATACGCAGTATTTT	CASSQDVGAGDTQYF
TRBV7-3	.	.	TRBJ2-3	TGTGCCAGCAGCTTACTAGGAAAGGGTACGCAGTATTTT	CASSLLGKGTQYF
TRBV5-6	.	.	TRBJ2-7	TGTGCCAGCAGCCCCACTAGCAGATACGAGCAGTACTTC	CASSPTSRYEQYF
TRBV7-9	large	TRBD2	TRBJ2-2	TGTGCCAGCAGCCAGACTAGCGTGGTAAAGACCGGGGAGCTGTTTTTT	CASSQTSVVKTGELFF
TRBV6-5	once	.	TRBJ1-1	TGTGCCAGCCGATTCAATAGGAACACTGAAGCTTTCTTT	CASRFNRNTEAFF
TRBV15	.	.	TRBJ2-7	TGTGCCACCAGCGCCAGGGACGTCTCCTACGAGCAGTACTTC	CATSARDVSYEQYF
TRBV11-3	.	TRBD1	TRBJ1-6	TGTGCCAGCCATCATAAGGGGGCTTTGGATCGAATCCTCCACTTT	CASHHKGALDRILHF
TRBV5-1	.	TRBD2	TRBJ2-1	TGCGCCAGCAGCCTGGGAGGGCAGTCGGGGAATGAGCAGTTCTTC	CASSLGGQSGNEQFF
TRBV4-1	medium-sized	.	TRBJ2-2	TGCGCCAGCAGCCCCTCGGGACCCCACCCCACCGGGGAGCTGTTTTTT	CASSPSGPHPTGELFF
TRBV18	.	TRBD2	TRBJ2-5	TGTGCCAGCTCACCACCGAAGCGCACTAGCGGGGGGGAAGAGACCCAGTACTTC	CASSPPKRTSGGEETQYF
TRBV2	.	TRBD2	TRBJ2-1	TGTGCCAGCAGCTCATCCGCGGGAGTGGTCTATGAGCAGTTCTTC	CASSSSAGVVYEQFF
TRBV5-5	.	.	TRBJ1-1	TGTGCCAGCAGCTTAGCTTCTGGTGTGAGTATAATGAACACTGAAGCTTTCTTT	CASSLASGVSIMNTEAFF
TRBV27	.	TRBD1	TRBJ2-7	TGTGCCAGCAGCTTCCGACACCCGGGCGACAGGGTCTTACCCTACGAGCAGTACTTC	CASSFRHPGDRVLPYEQYF
TRBV7-3	few	.	TRBJ2-7	TGTGCCAGCAGCCCCAACCAGGGACTCCACGAGCAGTACTTC	CASSPNQGLHEQYF
TRBV5-5	once	.	TRBJ2-7	TGTGCCAGCAGCCAAACTCAGGGTACGAACCTAGGTTCCTACGAGCAGTACTTC	CASSQTQGTNLGSYEQYF
TRBV10-3	.	TRBD1	TRBJ2-3	TGTGCCATCAGGGCACAGGGGCCAAACACAGATACGCAGTATTTT	CAIRAQGPNTDTQYF
TRBV29-1	.	.	TRBJ2-5	TGCAGTTTTATATTTGATGAAGAGACCCAGTACTTC	CSFIFDEETQYF
TRBV5-6	.	TRBD1	TRBJ1-1	TGTGCCAGCAGCCTAGACAGGGGTGTTAGAGCTGAAGCTTTCTTT	CASSLDRGVRAEAFF
TRBV7-3	.	TRBD1	TRBJ1-1	TGTGCCAGCAGCGCAGGGGGGGCTGGGACTGAAGCTTTCTTT	CASSAGGAGTEAFF
TRBV6-1	.	TRBD1	TRBJ1-3	TGTGCCAGCAGTGCCTTCCGACAGGGGGTCACCTCTGGAAACACCATATATTTT	CASSAFRQGVTSGNTIYF
TRBV11-2	.	TRBD1	TRBJ2-6	TGTGCCAGCAGCATGGACAGGGGGCGTCTAAGTGGGGCCAACGTCCTGACTTTC	CASSMDRGRLSGANVLTF